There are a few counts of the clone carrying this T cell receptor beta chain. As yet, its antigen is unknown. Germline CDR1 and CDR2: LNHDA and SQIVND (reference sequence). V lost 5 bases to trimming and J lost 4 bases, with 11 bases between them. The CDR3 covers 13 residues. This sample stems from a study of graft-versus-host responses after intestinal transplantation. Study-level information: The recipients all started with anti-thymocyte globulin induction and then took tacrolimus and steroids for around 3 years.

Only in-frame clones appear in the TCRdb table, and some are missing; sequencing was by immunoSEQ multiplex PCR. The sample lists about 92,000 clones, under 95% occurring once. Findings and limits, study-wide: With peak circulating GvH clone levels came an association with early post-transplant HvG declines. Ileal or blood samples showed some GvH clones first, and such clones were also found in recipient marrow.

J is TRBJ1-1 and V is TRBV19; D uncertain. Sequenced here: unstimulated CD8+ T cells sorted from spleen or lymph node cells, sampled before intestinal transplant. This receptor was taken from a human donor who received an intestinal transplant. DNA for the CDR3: TGTGCCAGTAGTCTGACCATAACCACTGAAGCTTTCTTT. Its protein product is CASSLTITTEAFF.